The source of this T cell receptor (beta chain) is a study of blood T cell repertoires in COVID-19. Study details: The United States, Italy and Spain were the sources of the acute and convalescent COVID-19 samples. Sources were T cells, B-cell-depleted T cells, or PBMCs; the material itself was cDNA or gDNA.

In the original workflow: It was from reference gene primer amplification that nucleated cell counts were estimated. The protocol was immunoSEQ multiplex PCR, while the TCRdb copy is restricted to in-frame clones and leaves out a portion. D and trimming come from the DNA, and the V and J calls and clone size come from that table. The profile shows about 56,000 clones, nearly 90% of them singletons. This CDR3 is built from 18 residues. The V segment lost 3 bases and the J segment 0 bases; nucleotides outside the gene matches: 8. The V gene's germline CDR1 is SGDLS and CDR2 YYNGEE. The Seattle patients joined while their infection was active and were tracked longitudinally afterward.

This TCR derives from a woman aged 55-69 years with COVID-19, enrolled during active disease. The chain couples TRBV9 to TRBJ1-4; TRBD1 agrees at 10 bases. Sequenced sample: peripheral blood. The CDR3 sequence is CASSAGGQGVATNEKLFF. The CDR3 DNA reads TGTGCCAGCAGCGCTGGAGGACAGGGGGTTGCAACTAATGAAAAACTGTTTTTT.